The next 21 T cell receptor beta chains were all read from a single sample in a study of tumor-infiltrating lymphocytes in primary liver carcinoma. TCR beta cDNA was made from 400 to 600 ng total RNA with a constant-region primer. Slightly modified ARM-PCR served as the procedure for the TCR beta libraries. These libraries came from three rounds of nested multiplex PCR. With TRBV1-TRBV30 forward primers and a C-beta reverse primer, the first two PCR rounds were run for approximately 10 cycles each. TCRdb ran MiXCR on the multiplex PCR reads and lists one entry per CDR3 protein. The repertoire holds roughly 80,000 distinct CDR3 sequences, with roughly 69% as singletons. DNA and RNA were both co-extracted from around 20-30 mg of bulk tissue that had not been sorted. Material for sequencing was tumor-adjacent normal liver tissue. The receptors derive from a man between 35 and 55 years old with primary liver carcinoma and hepatitis B virus infection.

Details on this clonotype: A read error may produce the germline difference seen at one junction end. CDR3 coding DNA: TGTGCCAGCAATGAAAGTCACGATAAGTATGGCTACACCTTC. It codes for CASNESHDKYGYTF. The V and J genes are TRBV6-1 and TRBJ1-2; no reliable D call. Germline V gene lookup returns CDR1 MNHNS and CDR2 SASEGT. There are 14 residues in the CDR3.

Turning to this clonotype: This may come from a read error, since a much larger clone is one base off. CDR3 in DNA: TGTGCCTGGGGCGAAAGGGGACTCCACACCGGGGAGCTGTTTTTT. Encoded protein: CAWGERGLHTGELFF. V and J are TRBV30 and TRBJ2-2; D might be TRBD2 (6 bases). Trimming took off 5 bases at V and 3 bases at J, with 16 bases between the two ends. The CDR3 has 15 amino acids. Germline lookup yields CDR1 GTSNPN and CDR2 SVGIG (reference sequence). The full variable domain, completed using reference TRBV30 and TRBJ2-2, is SQTIHQWPATLVQPVGSPLSLECTVEGTSNPNLYWYRQAAGRGLQLLFYSVGIGQISSEVPQNLSASRPQDRQFILSSKKLLLSDSGFYLCAWGERGLHTGELFFGEGSRLTVL.

The chain is built from TRBV11-2 and TRBJ1-5, with TRBD1 as a possible D gene (6 bases). The CDR3 is 16 residues long. V shed 7 bases and J shed 13 bases, with 29 bases lying between them. The germline V gene has CDR1 SGHAT and CDR2 FQNNGV. The CDR3: CASTLKGGLTNQSQHF. The CDR3, as DNA: TGTGCCAGCACCCTAAAAGGGGGACTGACGAATCAGTCACAGCATTTT.

Notes on this clonotype: The CDR3 does not end in the conserved phenylalanine or tryptophan, so this is likely a read error. The V and J genes are TRBV6-1 and TRBJ2-7; weak D call: TRBD2 (6 bases). The CDR3 consists of 16 residues. Germline CDR1 and CDR2: MNHNS and SASEGT. The DNA for the CDR3 is TGTGCCAACAGTGAAAGGTTGGGGACGGAGGGATACGAGCAGTACTAC. It translates to CANSERLGTEGYEQYY.

With respect to this clonotype: The junction and the germline gene differ at one end; a read error may be behind it. V usage is TRBV6-5 and J usage is TRBJ2-2; 14 bases agree with TRBD2. The CDR3 runs 18 residues. Germline loops: CDR1 MNHEY, CDR2 SVGAGI. The CDR3 protein is CANRSILGTSGRGGELFF. The CDR3 coding sequence is TGTGCCAACAGATCGATCCTCGGGACTAGCGGGAGAGGTGGGGAGCTGTTTTTC.

This clonotype has ten or more counts. V gene TRBV5-6 combines with J gene TRBJ2-7; D is unresolved. Looked up from germline, CDR1 is SGHDT and CDR2 is YYEEEE. V lost 4 bases and J lost 5, with 10 bases in between. The CDR3 has 12 amino acids. CDR3 sequence: CASSPGRDEQYF. In nucleotides, the CDR3 is TGTGCCAGCAGCCCTGGAAGAGACGAGCAGTACTTC.

Worth noting for this clonotype: At one end, the junction sequence differs from germline, possibly due to a read error. The chain couples TRBV9 to TRBJ2-7; 7 positions agree with TRBD2. From germline, CDR1 is SGDLS and CDR2 YYNGEE. The CDR3 covers 12 residues. The CDR3 DNA reads TGTGCCAACAGCGGGGACGGCTACGAGCAGTACTTC. Protein product: CANSGDGYEQYF.

This clonotype was seen repeatedly, ten times or more. The chain carries TRBV6-1 and TRBJ2-7; D may be TRBD1 (5 bases). The CDR3 has 14 amino acids. Germline CDR1 MNHNS, CDR2 SASEGT. V lost 7 bases and J 3 bases, leaving 16 bases between the germline ends. The CDR3, as DNA: TGTGCCAGCAAACTAACGACAGTGCTCTACGAGCAGTACTTC. It codes for CASKLTTVLYEQYF.

This clonotype was seen ten or more times. One end of the junction fails to match germline, which may point to a read error. The chain joins TRBV6-1 to TRBJ2-1, with D unclear. CDR1 and CDR2 from the germline V gene are MNHNS and SASEGT. The length of the CDR3 is 13 residues. CDR3 nucleotides: TGTGCCAGCAGTGAATGGCGTGGGAATGAGCGGTTCTTC. It translates to CASSEWRGNERFF.

Regarding this clonotype: A much bigger clone sits one base away, suggesting this may be a read error. This chain joins TRBV28 and TRBJ2-7; D is undetermined. The germline CDR1 and CDR2 sequences are MDHEN and SYDVKM. CDR3 length: 10 residues. The CDR3 here is CVSSSYEQYF. CDR3 in DNA: TGTGTCAGCAGTTCCTACGAGCAGTACTTC.

As regards this clonotype: A read error may account for a junction end that differs from germline. The chain has TRBV7-9 and TRBJ2-1, with 7 nucleotides matching TRBD2. Germline V gene sequence: CDR1 SEHNR, CDR2 FQNEAQ (reference sequence). CDR3 length: 13 amino acids. CDR3 DNA: TGTGTCAGCAGCTTGACTAGCTGGAGTGAGCAGTTCTTC. It translates to CVSSLTSWSEQFF.

V is TRBV6-5 and J is TRBJ2-1; tentatively, D is TRBD1 or TRBD2 (5 bases each). The CDR3 loop spans 15 amino acids. Germline V lookup: CDR1 MNHEY, CDR2 SVGAGI. Trimming left V 7 bases short and J 10 bases short, with 23 bases between. The CDR3 protein is CASNPGPLTRNEQFF. The CDR3 DNA sequence: TGTGCCAGCAATCCGGGACCACTAACACGCAACGAGCAGTTCTTC.

On this clonotype: The final CDR3 position lacks the conserved phenylalanine or tryptophan, pointing to a likely read error. The V gene is TRBV5-6, the J gene TRBJ1-2; TRBD1 matches 8 bases. The CDR3 consists of 13 residues. The germline CDR1 and CDR2 sequences are SGHDT and YYEEEE. CDR3 residues: CASNLVGTGDYTS. Here the CDR3 DNA reads TGTGCCAGCAACTTGGTTGGGACAGGAGACTACACCTCC.

To note about this clonotype: Sequence at one end of the junction differs from germline and may be a read error. The V gene is TRBV6-5, the J gene TRBJ2-7, with TRBD1 matching over 7 bases. The CDR3 sequence is 16 residues long. CDR1 and CDR2 from the germline V gene are MNHEY and SVGAGI. The CDR3 reads CARRPGQATSFYGQYF. CDR3 bases: TGTGCCAGGAGGCCCGGACAGGCAACATCCTTTTACGGGCAGTACTTC.

A remark on this clonotype: Being one base from a much bigger clone, this may be a read error. The chain joins TRBV5-1 to TRBJ2-3; D uncertain. The CDR3 is made up of 14 amino acids. Trimming cost V 4 bases and J 1 base, with 10 bases left between them. From germline, CDR1 is SGHRS and CDR2 YFSETQ. CDR3 residues: CASSPPYGTDTQYF. In DNA, the CDR3 is TGCGCCAGCAGCCCCCCCTACGGCACAGATACGCAGTATTTT.

Note on this clonotype: One base away lies a much larger clone, so this may be a sequencing read error. Because the CDR3 is missing its conserved closing phenylalanine or tryptophan, this is likely a read error. The chain has TRBV5-1 and TRBJ2-7; D unresolved. There are 11 residues in the CDR3. The V and J ends lost 4 bases and 3 bases respectively, with 5 bases between them. Germline values: CDR1 SGHRS, CDR2 YFSETQ. The CDR3 loop reads CASSLNYEQYS. The CDR3 nucleotides read TGCGCCAGCAGCCTAAACTACGAGCAGTACTCC.

A remark on this clonotype: A single base separates this from a much larger clone, so it may be a read error. V usage is TRBV28 and J usage is TRBJ2-7; weak D call: TRBD1 (5 bases). This CDR3 comprises 13 residues. Germline loops: CDR1 MDHEN, CDR2 SYDVKM. V was pared by 7 bases and J by 7 bases, with 17 bases between. The DNA for the CDR3 is TGTGCCAGCACCCTCTTCAGGGCTGGGGAGCAGTACTTC. Translating it yields CASTLFRAGEQYF.

A remark on this clonotype: It may be a read error: a sequence one base away is much more abundant. This chain joins TRBV28 and TRBJ2-3; 8 nucleotides align to TRBD2. The CDR3 consists of 15 residues. Germline CDR1 is MDHEN and CDR2 is SYDVKM. The CDR3 is CASSPTSGSTDKQYF. CDR3 in DNA: TGTGCCAGCAGTCCTACTAGCGGTAGCACAGATAAGCAGTATTTT.

Comment on this clonotype: At one end, the junction sequence differs from germline, possibly due to a read error. The chain uses TRBV29-1 and TRBJ2-1, with D hard to call. Germline lookup yields CDR1 SQVTM and CDR2 ANQGSEA. The CDR3 has 13 amino acids. The CDR3 region is CSFAMAGPVEQFF. CDR3 in DNA: TGTAGCTTTGCCATGGCAGGTCCGGTGGAGCAGTTCTTC.

This clonotype has only a few counts. This chain joins TRBV29-1 and TRBJ2-2; D could derive from TRBD1 or TRBD2 (5 bases each). The CDR3 has 13 residues. V gave up 6 bases and J gave up 7 bases, with 15 bases separating them. Germline CDR1 reads SQVTM; CDR2 reads ANQGSEA. The CDR3 coding sequence is TGCAGCGTCACGGGGCACTCGGGCGGGGAGCTGTTTTTT. Its protein is CSVTGHSGGELFF.

As regards this clonotype: A much larger clone differs by one base, so this may be a read error. The rearrangement uses TRBV7-9 and TRBJ1-1; D is uncertain. CDR1 and CDR2 (germline): SEHNR, FQNEAQ (reference sequence). There are 14 residues in the CDR3. The germline V and J ends were trimmed by 4 bases and 3 bases, with 12 bases remaining between them. In DNA form, the CDR3 reads TGTGCCAGCAGCTCGCCGGGGATGGACACTGAAGCTTTCTTT. Protein product: CASSSPGMDTEAFF.